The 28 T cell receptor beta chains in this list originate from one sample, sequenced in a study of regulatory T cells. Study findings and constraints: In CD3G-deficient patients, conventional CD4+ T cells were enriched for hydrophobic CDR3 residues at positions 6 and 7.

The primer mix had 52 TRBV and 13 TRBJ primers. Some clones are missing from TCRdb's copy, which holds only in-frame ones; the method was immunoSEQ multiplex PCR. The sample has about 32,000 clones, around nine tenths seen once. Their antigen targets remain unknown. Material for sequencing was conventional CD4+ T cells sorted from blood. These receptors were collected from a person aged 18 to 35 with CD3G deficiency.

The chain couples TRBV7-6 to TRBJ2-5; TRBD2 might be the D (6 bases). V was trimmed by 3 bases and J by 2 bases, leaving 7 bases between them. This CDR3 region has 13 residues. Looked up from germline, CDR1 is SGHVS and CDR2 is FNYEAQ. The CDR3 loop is CASSLGLQETQYF. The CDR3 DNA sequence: TGTGCCAGCAGCTTGGGACTGCAAGAGACCCAGTACTTC.

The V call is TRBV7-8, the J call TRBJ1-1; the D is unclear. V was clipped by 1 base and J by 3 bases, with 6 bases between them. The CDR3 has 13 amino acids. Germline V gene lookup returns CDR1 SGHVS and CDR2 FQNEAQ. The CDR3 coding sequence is TGTGCCAGCAGCTTAGTCAGGCACACTGAAGCTTTCTTT. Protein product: CASSLVRHTEAFF.

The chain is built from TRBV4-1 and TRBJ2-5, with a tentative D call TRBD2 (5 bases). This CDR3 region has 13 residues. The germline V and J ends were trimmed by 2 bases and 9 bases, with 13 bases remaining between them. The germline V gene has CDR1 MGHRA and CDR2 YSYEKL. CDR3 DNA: TGCGCCAGCAGCCAACTATTAGACGGGGCCCAGTACTTC. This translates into CASSQLLDGAQYF.

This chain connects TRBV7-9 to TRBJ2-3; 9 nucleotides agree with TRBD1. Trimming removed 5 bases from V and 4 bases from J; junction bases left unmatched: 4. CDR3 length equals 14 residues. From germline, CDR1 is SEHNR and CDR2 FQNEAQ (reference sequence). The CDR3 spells CASSDRGLADTQYF. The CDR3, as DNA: TGTGCCAGCAGCGACAGGGGGTTGGCAGATACGCAGTATTTT.

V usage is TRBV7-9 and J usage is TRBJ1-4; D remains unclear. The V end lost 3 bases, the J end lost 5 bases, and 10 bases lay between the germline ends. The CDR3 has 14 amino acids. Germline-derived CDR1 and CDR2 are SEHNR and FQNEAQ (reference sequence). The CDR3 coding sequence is TGTGCCAGCAGCTTGGGGTTCGGGAATGAAAAACTGTTTTTT. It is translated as CASSLGFGNEKLFF.

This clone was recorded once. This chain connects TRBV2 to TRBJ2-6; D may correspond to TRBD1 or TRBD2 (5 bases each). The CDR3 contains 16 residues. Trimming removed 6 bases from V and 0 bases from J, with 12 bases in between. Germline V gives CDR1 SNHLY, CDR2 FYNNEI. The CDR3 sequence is CASRGDPFSGANVLTF. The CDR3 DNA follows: TGTGCCAGCAGAGGGGACCCCTTCTCTGGGGCCAACGTCCTGACTTTC.

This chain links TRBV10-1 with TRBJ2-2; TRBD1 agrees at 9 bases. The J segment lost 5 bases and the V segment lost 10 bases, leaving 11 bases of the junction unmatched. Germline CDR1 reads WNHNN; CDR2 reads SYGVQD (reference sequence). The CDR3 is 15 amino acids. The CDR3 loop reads CATKVRQGGTGELFF. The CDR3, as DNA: TGCGCCACCAAAGTCCGACAGGGGGGTACCGGGGAGCTGTTTTTT.

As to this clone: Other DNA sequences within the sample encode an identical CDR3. The CDR3 here is CAWSVGGSSDTQYF. DNA for the CDR3: TGTGCCTGGAGTGTCGGGGGATCCTCGGATACGCAGTATTTT. The rearrangement joins TRBV30 to TRBJ2-3, with D possibly TRBD2 on 6 matching bases. The germline V gene encodes CDR1 GTSNPN and CDR2 SVGIG (reference sequence). The V and J ends lost 0 bases and 6 bases respectively, with 13 bases between them. The length of the CDR3 is 14 residues.

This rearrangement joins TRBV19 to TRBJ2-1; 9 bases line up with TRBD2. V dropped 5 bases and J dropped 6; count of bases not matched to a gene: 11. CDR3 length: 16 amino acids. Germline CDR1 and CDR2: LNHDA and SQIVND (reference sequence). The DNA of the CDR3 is TGTGCCAGTAGTTCACTGGGCGGGGGGGGACTCAATGAGCAGTTCTTC. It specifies CASSSLGGGGLNEQFF.

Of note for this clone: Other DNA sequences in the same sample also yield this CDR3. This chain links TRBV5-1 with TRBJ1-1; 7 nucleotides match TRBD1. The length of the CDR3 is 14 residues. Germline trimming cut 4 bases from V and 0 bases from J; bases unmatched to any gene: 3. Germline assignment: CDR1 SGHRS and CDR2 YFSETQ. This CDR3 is CASSLTGMNTEAFF. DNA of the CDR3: TGCGCCAGCAGCCTGACAGGGATGAACACTGAAGCTTTCTTT.

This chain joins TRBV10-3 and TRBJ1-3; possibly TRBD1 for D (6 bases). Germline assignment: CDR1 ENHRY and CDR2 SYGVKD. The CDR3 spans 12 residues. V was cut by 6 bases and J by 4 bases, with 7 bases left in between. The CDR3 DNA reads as TGTGCCATCAGGGACAGCGGAAACACCATATATTTT. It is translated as CAIRDSGNTIYF.

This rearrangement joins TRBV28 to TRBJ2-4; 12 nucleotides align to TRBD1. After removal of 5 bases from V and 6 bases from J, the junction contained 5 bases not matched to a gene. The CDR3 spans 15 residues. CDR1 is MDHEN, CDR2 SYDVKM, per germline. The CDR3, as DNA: TGTGCCAGCAGTGCTCCGGGACAGGGGGCAAACATTCAGTACTTC. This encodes CASSAPGQGANIQYF.

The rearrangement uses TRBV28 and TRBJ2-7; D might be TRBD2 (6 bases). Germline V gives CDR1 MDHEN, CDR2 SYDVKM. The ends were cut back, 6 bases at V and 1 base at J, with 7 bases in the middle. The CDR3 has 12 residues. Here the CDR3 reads CASSGGSYEQYF. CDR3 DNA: TGTGCCAGCAGCGGGGGATCCTACGAGCAGTACTTC.

For the CDR3, the DNA is TGTGCCAGCAGTTTATGGGGACTAGCTGGGGGGAACACCGGGGAGCTGTTTTTT. Its protein product is CASSLWGLAGGNTGELFF. The chain couples TRBV28 to TRBJ2-2; TRBD2 matches 9 bases. CDR3 length: 18 residues. The V and J ends lost 0 bases and 1 base, in that order; junction bases with no gene match: 6. CDR1 and CDR2 (germline): MDHEN, SYDVKM.

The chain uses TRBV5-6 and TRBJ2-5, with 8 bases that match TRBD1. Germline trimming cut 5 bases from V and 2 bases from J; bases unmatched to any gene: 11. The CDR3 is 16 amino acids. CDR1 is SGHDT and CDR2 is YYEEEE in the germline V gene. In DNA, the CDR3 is TGTGCCAGCAGTTTCGGTGGCAGGGGGCTACAAGAGACCCAGTACTTC. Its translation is CASSFGGRGLQETQYF.

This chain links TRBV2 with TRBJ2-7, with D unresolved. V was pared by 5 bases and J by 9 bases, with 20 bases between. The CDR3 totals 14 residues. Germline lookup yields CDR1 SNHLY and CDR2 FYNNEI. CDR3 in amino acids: CASSYEARPLLQYF. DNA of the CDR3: TGTGCCAGCAGTTACGAAGCCCGGCCTCTTCTGCAGTACTTC.

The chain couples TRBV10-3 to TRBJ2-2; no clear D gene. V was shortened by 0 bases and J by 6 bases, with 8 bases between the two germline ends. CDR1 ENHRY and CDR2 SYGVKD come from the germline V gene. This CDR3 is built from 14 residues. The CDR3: CAISESPDSGELFF. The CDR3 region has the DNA TGTGCCATCAGTGAGTCCCCAGACTCCGGGGAGCTGTTTTTT.

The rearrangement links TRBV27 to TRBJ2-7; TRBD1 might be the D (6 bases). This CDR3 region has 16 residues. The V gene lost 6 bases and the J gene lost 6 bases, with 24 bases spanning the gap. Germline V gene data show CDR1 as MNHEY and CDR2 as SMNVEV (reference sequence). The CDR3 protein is CASSPIGGGPWGEQYF. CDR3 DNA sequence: TGTGCCAGCAGCCCCATTGGGGGCGGGCCCTGGGGCGAGCAGTACTTC.

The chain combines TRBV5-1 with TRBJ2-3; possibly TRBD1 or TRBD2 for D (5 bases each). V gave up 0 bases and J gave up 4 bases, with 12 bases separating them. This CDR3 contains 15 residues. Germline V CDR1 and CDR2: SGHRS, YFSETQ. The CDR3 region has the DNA TGCGCCAGCAGCTTGGATTCTATGGGGGCAGATACGCAGTATTTT. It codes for CASSLDSMGADTQYF.

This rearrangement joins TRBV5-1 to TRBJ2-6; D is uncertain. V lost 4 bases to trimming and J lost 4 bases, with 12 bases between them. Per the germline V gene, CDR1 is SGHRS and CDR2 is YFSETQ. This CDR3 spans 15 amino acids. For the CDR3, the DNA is TGCGCCAGCAGCCCGGGCCTTGGGGGGGCCAACGTCCTGACTTTC. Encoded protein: CASSPGLGGANVLTF.

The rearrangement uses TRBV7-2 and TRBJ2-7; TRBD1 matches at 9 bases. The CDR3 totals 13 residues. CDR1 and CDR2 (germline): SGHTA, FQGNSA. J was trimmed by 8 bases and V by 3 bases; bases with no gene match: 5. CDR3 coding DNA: TGTGCCAGCAGCTTCGCGGGACAGGGAAAGCAGTACTTC. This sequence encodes CASSFAGQGKQYF.

The chain's CDR3 is CASSPAGGEAQYF. CDR3 DNA: TGTGCCAGCAGCCCCGCAGGGGGCGAGGCGCAGTATTTT. V usage is TRBV6-6 and J usage is TRBJ2-3, with TRBD1 matching 8 bases. Germline trimming cut 6 bases from V and 10 bases from J; bases unmatched to any gene: 9. The CDR3 contains 13 residues. Germline lookup yields CDR1 MNHNY and CDR2 SVGAGI (reference sequence).

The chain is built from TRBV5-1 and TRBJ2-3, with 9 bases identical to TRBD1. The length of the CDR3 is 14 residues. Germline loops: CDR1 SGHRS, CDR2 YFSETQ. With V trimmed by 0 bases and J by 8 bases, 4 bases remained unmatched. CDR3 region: CASSLAGQGTTQYF. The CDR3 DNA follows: TGCGCCAGCAGCTTGGCTGGACAGGGGACTACGCAGTATTTT.

The CDR3 nucleotides read TGTGCCAGCAGTTTCTCTTTTCGCGGTGAGCAGTTCTTC. Its protein is CASSFSFRGEQFF. The rearrangement joins TRBV28 to TRBJ2-1; D is unresolved. The CDR3 contains 13 residues. Per germline, CDR1 MDHEN and CDR2 SYDVKM. V was clipped by 3 bases and J by 9 bases, with 12 bases between them.

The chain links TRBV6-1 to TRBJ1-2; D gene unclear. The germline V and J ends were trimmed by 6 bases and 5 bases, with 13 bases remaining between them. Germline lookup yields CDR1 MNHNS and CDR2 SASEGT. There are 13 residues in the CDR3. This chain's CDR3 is CASSLADSYGYTF. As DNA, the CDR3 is TGTGCCAGCAGCTTAGCCGACTCATATGGCTACACCTTC.

CDR3 protein: CASSFSSGYEQYF. CDR3 bases: TGCGCCAGCAGCTTCTCTAGCGGCTACGAGCAGTACTTC. J is TRBJ2-7 and V is TRBV5-1; 7 nucleotides align to TRBD2. The ends lost 2 bases at V and 3 bases at J; junction bases unmatched: 2. Germline values: CDR1 SGHRS, CDR2 YFSETQ. The CDR3 totals 13 residues.

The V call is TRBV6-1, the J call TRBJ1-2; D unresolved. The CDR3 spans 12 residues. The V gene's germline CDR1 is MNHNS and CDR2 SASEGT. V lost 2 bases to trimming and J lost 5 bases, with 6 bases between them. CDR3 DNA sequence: TGTGCCAGCAGTGAACAAGGGTATGGCTACACCTTC. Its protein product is CASSEQGYGYTF.

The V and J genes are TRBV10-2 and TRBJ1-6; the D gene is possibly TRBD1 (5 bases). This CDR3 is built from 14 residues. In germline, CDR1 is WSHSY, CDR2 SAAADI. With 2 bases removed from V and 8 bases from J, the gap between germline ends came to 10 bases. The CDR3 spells CASSERQRYSPLHF. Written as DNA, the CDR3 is TGCGCCAGCAGTGAGCGACAGCGTTATTCACCCCTCCACTTT.